The 3 T cell receptor beta chains below all came from one sample that was sequenced in a study of T cell repertoires in cytomegalovirus infection. TCRdb re-derived calls from the reads in MiXCR, one entry per CDR3 protein. This table holds 900,000 to 950,000 distinct CDR3 sequences, around a third found once. Antigen specificity for these receptors is unknown. This material consisted of cultured CD8+ T cells from PBMCs, taken from culture after CMV antigen stimulation. The receptors derive from a human donor in good health (CMV status not recorded). Some clones in this sample may be carry-over from other donors' samples.

The gene calls are TRBV27 and TRBJ1-1; tentatively, D is TRBD1 (5 bases). Looked up from germline, CDR1 is MNHEY and CDR2 is SMNVEV (reference sequence). This CDR3 region has 14 residues. V was shortened by 5 bases and J by 0 bases, with 10 bases between the two germline ends. Here the CDR3 DNA reads TGTGCCAGCAGTCCATCACAGGTGAACACTGAAGCTTTCTTT. Its translation is CASSPSQVNTEAFF.

This clonotype was observed a few times. The chain uses TRBV6-6 and TRBJ1-5; D perhaps matches TRBD1 (6 bases). CDR1 is MNHNY and CDR2 is SVGAGI in the germline V gene (reference sequence). Trimming stripped 0 bases from V and 3 bases from J, with 12 bases between. This CDR3 is built from 16 residues. The DNA for the CDR3 is TGTGCCAGCAGTTACTCGCTCAGGGGAGCCAATCAGCCCCAGCATTTT. It specifies CASSYSLRGANQPQHF.

The table lists this clonotype with a few counts. The V and J genes are TRBV27 and TRBJ1-1; tentatively, D is TRBD1 (6 bases). CDR3 length: 14 residues. Germline V CDR1 and CDR2: MNHEY, SMNVEV (reference sequence). The ends were cut back, 3 bases at V and 4 bases at J, with 12 bases in the middle. The CDR3 spells CASSLGGAATEAFF. The CDR3 nucleotides are TGTGCCAGCAGTTTGGGGGGCGCGGCCACTGAAGCTTTCTTT.